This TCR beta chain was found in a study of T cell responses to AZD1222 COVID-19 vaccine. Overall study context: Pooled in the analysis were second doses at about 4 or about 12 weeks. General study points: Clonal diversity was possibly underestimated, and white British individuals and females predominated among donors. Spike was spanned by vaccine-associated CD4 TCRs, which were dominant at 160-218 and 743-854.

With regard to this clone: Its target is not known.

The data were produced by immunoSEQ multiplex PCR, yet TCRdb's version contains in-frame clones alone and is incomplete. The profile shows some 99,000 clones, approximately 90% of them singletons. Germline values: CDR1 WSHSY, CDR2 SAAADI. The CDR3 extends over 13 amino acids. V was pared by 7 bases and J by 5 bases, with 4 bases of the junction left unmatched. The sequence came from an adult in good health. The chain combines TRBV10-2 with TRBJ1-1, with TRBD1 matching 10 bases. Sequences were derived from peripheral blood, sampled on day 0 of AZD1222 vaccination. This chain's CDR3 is CASTGGQGTEAFF. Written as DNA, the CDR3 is TGCGCCAGCACGGGGGGACAGGGGACTGAAGCTTTCTTT.